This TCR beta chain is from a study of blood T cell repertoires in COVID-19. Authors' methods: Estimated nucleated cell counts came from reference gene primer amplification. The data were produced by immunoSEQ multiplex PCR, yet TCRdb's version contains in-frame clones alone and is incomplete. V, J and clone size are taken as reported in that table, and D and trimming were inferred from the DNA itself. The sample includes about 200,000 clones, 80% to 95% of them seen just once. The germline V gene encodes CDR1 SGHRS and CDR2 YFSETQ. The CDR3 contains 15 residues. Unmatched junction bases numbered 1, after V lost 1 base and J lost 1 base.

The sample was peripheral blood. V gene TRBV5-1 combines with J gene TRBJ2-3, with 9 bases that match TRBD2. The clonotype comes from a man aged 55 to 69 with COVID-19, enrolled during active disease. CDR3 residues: CASSLIAGGTDTQYF. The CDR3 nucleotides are TGCGCCAGCAGCTTGATAGCGGGGGGCACAGATACGCAGTATTTT.